These 25 T cell receptor beta chains came from one sample sequenced in a study of blood T cell repertoires in COVID-19. Measured with immunoSEQ multiplex PCR; TCRdb has only the in-frame clones, and not every one. The sample contains about 250,000 clones, roughly 85% of which appear only once. Material: PBMCs or T cells enriched from blood (not recorded which). The receptors were sampled from a woman between 45 and 60 years old with acute COVID-19.

The CDR3 bases are TGTGCCAGCAGCGAAGGCGGGGTCCCCGGGGAGCTGTTTTTT. Amino acid sequence: CASSEGGVPGELFF. The J gene is TRBJ2-2, the V gene TRBV3-1 (or the pseudogene TRBV3-2); tentative D call: TRBD2 (6 bases). Trimming removed 5 bases at V and 6 bases at J, with 13 bases between. The CDR3 is 14 amino acids. The germline CDR1 and CDR2 sequences are LGHDT and YNNKEL (reference sequence).

This chain links TRBV19 with TRBJ1-1; D might be TRBD1 (6 bases). Germline assignment: CDR1 LNHDA and CDR2 SQIVND (reference sequence). V dropped 5 bases and J dropped 3 bases, with 16 bases sitting between them. The CDR3 length is 15 residues. The CDR3: CASSVTGYGDTEAFF. Here the CDR3 DNA reads TGTGCCAGTAGTGTAACAGGGTACGGGGACACTGAAGCTTTCTTT.

This clone was detected only once. The V call is TRBV7-2, the J call TRBJ1-2; 7 bases agree with TRBD1. The CDR3 loop spans 16 amino acids. Germline assignment: CDR1 SGHTA and CDR2 FQGNSA. The junction had 10 bases not matched to a gene; V was cut back by 5 bases and J by 1 base. The CDR3 DNA sequence: TGTGCCAGCAGCCACCCACAGGGGCCCCTTAACTATGGCTACACCTTC. It is translated as CASSHPQGPLNYGYTF.

V usage is TRBV19 and J usage is TRBJ1-5; 7 nucleotides agree with TRBD1. Losses at the gene ends were 2 bases for V and 3 bases for J; bases not matched to a gene: 4. Germline V gene sequence: CDR1 LNHDA, CDR2 SQIVND (reference sequence). This CDR3 is 15 amino acids long. CDR3 DNA: TGTGCCAGTAGTATAACAGGACAGGCCAATCAGCCCCAGCATTTT. This codes for CASSITGQANQPQHF.

V gene TRBV7-2 combines with J gene TRBJ2-1, with TRBD2 identical over 9 bases. Germline values: CDR1 SGHTA, CDR2 FQGNSA. With 3 bases clipped from V and 5 bases from J, the junction kept 14 bases outside the gene matches. The CDR3 has 18 residues. CDR3 nucleotides: TGTGCCAGCAGCTTTTCTTCTATAGCGGGGGCCCTGGACAATGAGCAGTTCTTC. Encoded protein: CASSFSSIAGALDNEQFF.

The J gene is TRBJ1-5, the V gene TRBV4-1; 7 positions match TRBD1. The CDR3 loop spans 16 amino acids. The V segment lost 0 bases and the J segment 5 bases; nucleotides outside the gene matches: 7. Germline-derived CDR1 and CDR2 are MGHRA and YSYEKL. The CDR3 sequence is CASSQDQDRWDQPQHF. Here the CDR3 DNA reads TGCGCCAGCAGCCAAGATCAGGACAGGTGGGATCAGCCCCAGCATTTT.

This chain links TRBV14 with TRBJ1-3; tentatively, D is TRBD1 (6 bases). Between the trimmed V and J ends, which lost 2 bases and 4 bases, there was a span of 9 bases. The germline V gene has CDR1 SGHDN and CDR2 FVKESK. The CDR3 contains 14 residues. CDR3 DNA: TGTGCCAGCAGCCAACCGGGACAAGGAAACACCATATATTTT. Its translation is CASSQPGQGNTIYF.

The chain employs TRBV5-4 and TRBJ1-2, with D possibly TRBD1 on 6 matching bases. This CDR3 has 14 residues. Germline CDR1 SGHNT, CDR2 YYREEE (reference sequence). V lost 2 bases, J lost 7 bases, and 15 bases lay in between. The CDR3 reads CASSLPQGIGGYTF. The CDR3 coding sequence is TGTGCCAGCAGCTTACCTCAGGGGATAGGTGGCTACACCTTC.

V is TRBV3-1 (or the pseudogene TRBV3-2) and J is TRBJ1-5, with D maybe TRBD1 (5 bases). CDR1 is LGHDT, CDR2 YNNKEL, per germline (reference sequence). This CDR3 comprises 14 residues. Trimming shortened V by 4 bases and J by 7 bases, and 14 bases separated the two germline ends. The CDR3 region is CASSPGAGWQPQHF. The CDR3 DNA reads TGTGCCAGCAGCCCCGGGGCGGGATGGCAGCCCCAGCATTTT.

The rearrangement joins TRBV30 to TRBJ1-2, with 7 bases lining up with TRBD1. CDR1 and CDR2 from the germline V gene are GTSNPN and SVGIG (reference sequence). CDR3 length: 13 amino acids. The J segment lost 7 bases and the V segment lost 0 bases, leaving 5 bases of the junction unmatched. The chain's CDR3 is CAWSVTRGPGYTF. As DNA, the CDR3 is TGTGCCTGGAGTGTAACGAGGGGGCCTGGCTACACCTTC.

This sequence joins TRBV6-2 or TRBV6-3 and TRBJ1-5; 7 bases fit TRBD1. The CDR3 is 17 residues long. V lost 2 bases, J lost 0 bases, and 7 bases stayed unmatched. Germline CDR1 is MNHEY and CDR2 is SVGEGT. As DNA, the CDR3 is TGTGCCAGCAGTTACGCCCGGACAGGAAATAGCAATCAGCCCCAGCATTTT. This encodes CASSYARTGNSNQPQHF.

The CDR3 coding sequence is TGTGCCAGCAGTTACTCCTCTAGCGGGGATTGGAACATTCAGTACTTC. Translating it yields CASSYSSSGDWNIQYF. V gene TRBV6-2 or TRBV6-3 combines with J gene TRBJ2-4, with TRBD2 matching 9 bases. Germline V CDR1 and CDR2: MNHEY, SVGEGT. J was trimmed by 7 bases and V by 0 bases; bases with no gene match: 7. The CDR3 totals 16 residues.

This chain uses TRBV2 with TRBJ1-3, with D possibly being TRBD1 (5 bases). Between the trimmed V and J ends, which lost 3 bases and 3 bases, there was a span of 9 bases. The CDR3 consists of 14 residues. CDR1 is SNHLY, CDR2 FYNNEI, per germline. CDR3 protein: CASSEGGGGNTIYF. The CDR3 DNA reads TGTGCCAGCAGTGAGGGGGGTGGTGGAAACACCATATATTTT.

This clone was counted a few times. The DNA of the CDR3 is TGTGCCAGCAGCCAAGAACCACAACAGCCCCAGCATTTT. Protein: CASSQEPQQPQHF. The rearrangement uses TRBV3-1 (or the pseudogene TRBV3-2) and TRBJ1-5; D remains ambiguous. The V gene lost 0 bases and the J gene lost 7 bases, with 7 bases spanning the gap. The CDR3 covers 13 residues. Germline CDR1 and CDR2: LGHDT and YNNKEL (reference sequence).

The CDR3 coding sequence is TGTGCCACCAGTGATAGGACAGGGAATGGCTACACCTTC. This encodes CATSDRTGNGYTF. V gene TRBV24-1 combines with J gene TRBJ1-2; 8 nucleotides align to TRBD1. Germline lookup yields CDR1 KGHDR and CDR2 SFDVKD. The J segment lost 6 bases and the V segment lost 3 bases, leaving 2 bases of the junction unmatched. CDR3 length: 13 amino acids.

The chain uses TRBV25-1 and TRBJ1-1; the match to TRBD1 covers 8 bases. V lost 4 bases and J lost 0; bases outside the gene matches: 7. Germline CDR1 is MGHDK and CDR2 is SYGVNS. The CDR3 contains 16 residues. The CDR3 DNA reads TGTGCCAGCAGTGGACAACAGGGGGTGTTGAACACTGAAGCTTTCTTT. The encoded protein is CASSGQQGVLNTEAFF.

This clone was seen a single time. The rearrangement links TRBV21-1 to TRBJ1-2; the listed D gene, TRBD1, was not tested against the DNA. TRBV21-1 is a pseudogene. This CDR3 contains 17 residues. CDR3 nucleotide sequence: TGTGCCAGCAGCAAAGGAGAGACGGAGGAGGGGGCAAATGGCTACACCTTC. Translation gives CASSKGETEEGANGYTF.

The chain joins TRBV6-6 to TRBJ2-7, with 8 bases fitting TRBD1. From germline, CDR1 is MNHNY and CDR2 SVGAGI (reference sequence). After removal of 2 bases from V and 4 bases from J, the junction contained 7 bases not matched to a gene. The CDR3 loop spans 15 amino acids. CDR3 DNA: TGTGCCAGCAGTTACAACAGGGGGACGGATTACGAGCAGTACTTC. Translating it yields CASSYNRGTDYEQYF.

This chain uses TRBV30 with TRBJ2-1; 9 nucleotides agree with TRBD1. From germline, CDR1 is GTSNPN and CDR2 SVGIG (reference sequence). The CDR3 runs to 16 residues. J was trimmed by 6 bases and V by 5 bases; bases with no gene match: 14. CDR3 in amino acids: CAWVQIGTGIRNEQFF. In DNA form, the CDR3 reads TGTGCCTGGGTTCAGATCGGGACAGGGATTCGCAATGAGCAGTTCTTC.

V usage is TRBV7-8 and J usage is TRBJ2-6; D is unresolved. The CDR3 contains 15 residues. In germline, CDR1 is SGHVS, CDR2 FQNEAQ. The V and J ends lost 5 bases and 4 bases respectively, with 12 bases between them. CDR3 amino acids: CASSLSLSGANVLTF. Here the CDR3 DNA reads TGTGCCAGCAGCCTATCCCTTTCCGGGGCCAACGTCCTGACTTTC.

The table lists this clone with a count of one. The V and J genes are TRBV11-2 and TRBJ2-1; 15 positions agree with TRBD2. The CDR3 extends over 18 amino acids. Germline V gene sequence: CDR1 SGHAT, CDR2 FQNNGV. Germline trimming cut 5 bases from V and 8 bases from J; bases unmatched to any gene: 13. As DNA, the CDR3 is TGTGCCAGCAGCCGGACCTTAGGACTAGCGGGGGGGTTCGATGAGCAGTTCTTC. Its protein product is CASSRTLGLAGGFDEQFF.

The J gene is TRBJ1-2, the V gene TRBV30; 10 nucleotides line up with TRBD1. This CDR3 is built from 15 residues. Germline values: CDR1 GTSNPN, CDR2 SVGIG (reference sequence). Unmatched junction bases numbered 7, after V lost 2 bases and J lost 4 bases. CDR3 residues: CAWSPPGQGIYGYTF. The CDR3 nucleotides are TGTGCCTGGAGTCCCCCGGGACAGGGGATCTATGGCTACACCTTC. Variable domain in full (rest from reference TRBV30 and TRBJ1-2): SQTIHQWPATLVQPVGSPLSLECTVEGTSNPNLYWYRQAAGRGLQLLFYSVGIGQISSEVPQNLSASRPQDRQFILSSKKLLLSDSGFYLCAWSPPGQGIYGYTFGSGTRLTVV.

The V call is TRBV5-1, the J call TRBJ1-2, with D tentatively TRBD1 (5 bases). CDR3 size: 14 residues. Germline V gives CDR1 SGHRS, CDR2 YFSETQ. With 4 bases removed from V and 4 bases from J, the gap between germline ends came to 14 bases. This CDR3 is CASSTDSLSYGYTF. The DNA for the CDR3 is TGCGCCAGCAGCACCGACAGTTTGAGCTATGGCTACACCTTC.

This clone was seen only once. This sequence joins TRBV28 and TRBJ1-2, with a weak D call TRBD1 (5 bases). CDR3 length equals 13 residues. CDR1 is MDHEN and CDR2 is SYDVKM in the germline V gene. V dropped 6 bases and J dropped 2 bases, with 10 bases sitting between them. The CDR3 spells CASSRRQNYGYTF. Written as DNA, the CDR3 is TGTGCCAGCAGCAGACGACAGAACTATGGCTACACCTTC.

The chain carries TRBV12-2 and TRBJ2-7; no DNA check was done on the table's D call, TRBD2. TRBV12-2 is flagged as a pseudogene. The CDR3 has 11 residues. CDR3 DNA sequence: TGTGCAAGTCGCCTTACCTACGAGCAGTACTTC. This translates into CASRLTYEQYF.